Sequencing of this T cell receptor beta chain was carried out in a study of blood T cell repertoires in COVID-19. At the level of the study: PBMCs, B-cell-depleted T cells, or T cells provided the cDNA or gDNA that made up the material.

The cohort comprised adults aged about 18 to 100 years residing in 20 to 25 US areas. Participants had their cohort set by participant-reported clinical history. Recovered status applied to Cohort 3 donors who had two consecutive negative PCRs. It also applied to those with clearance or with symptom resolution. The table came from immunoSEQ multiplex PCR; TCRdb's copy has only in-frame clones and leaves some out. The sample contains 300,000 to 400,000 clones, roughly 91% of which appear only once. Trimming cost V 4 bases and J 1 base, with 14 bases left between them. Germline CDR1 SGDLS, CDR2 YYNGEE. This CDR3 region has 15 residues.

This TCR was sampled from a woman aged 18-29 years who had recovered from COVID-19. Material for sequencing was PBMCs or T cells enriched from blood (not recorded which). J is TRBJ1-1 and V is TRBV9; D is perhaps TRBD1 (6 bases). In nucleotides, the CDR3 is TGTGCCAGCAGCCCCCGACGGACAGAGAACACTGAAGCTTTCTTT. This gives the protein CASSPRRTENTEAFF. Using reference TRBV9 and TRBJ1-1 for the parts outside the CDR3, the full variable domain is DSGVTQTPKHLITATGQRVTLRCSPRSGDLSVYWYQQSLDQGLQFLIQYYNGEERAKGNILERFSAQQFPDLHSELNLSSLELGDSALYFCASSPRRTENTEAFFGQGTRLTVV.